This paragraph reports one T cell receptor (beta chain). Its specific antigen is unknown. Per-base quality was not reported, and no clone a single base away is much larger than it. The trial excluded patients who had a history of autoimmune disease or were on systemic immunosuppression. Peripheral blood for TCR sequencing was collected from all dose cohorts at baseline, on cycle 4 day 1, and on cycle 7 day 1. The samples were drawn from a first-in-human, open-label, multicenter phase I dose-escalation trial of ivuxolimab. Adults with locally advanced or metastatic head and neck squamous cell, hepatocellular, melanoma or renal cell carcinoma were enrolled in the trial. Before TCR sequencing, CD4+ T cells and CD8+ T cells from peripheral blood were sorted into separate populations. The data are from a study of OX40 agonist ivuxolimab in advanced cancers. The study in broad terms: Ivuxolimab, which targeted the costimulatory receptor OX40 (CD134), was an agonistic, fully human IgG2 monoclonal antibody. Intravenous ivuxolimab was administered to patients every 2 weeks at six dose levels: 0.01, 0.1, 0.3, 1.5, 3 and 10 mg/kg. Of the roughly 52 dose-escalation patients, hepatocellular carcinoma was present in about 19, melanoma in around 15, renal cell carcinoma in 9 and head and neck cancer in 9. The dose-escalation cohort was 82.7% male with a mean age of around 64 years, ranging from roughly 23 to 85. Patients were allowed to have had prior anti-PD-1, anti-PD-L1 or anti-CTLA-4 therapy, and approximately 40% of the dose-escalation patients had been treated with checkpoint inhibitors. Partial responses occurred in three dose-escalation patients: two with cutaneous melanoma and one with hepatocellular carcinoma. The point of sequencing TCRbeta in the periphery was to test whether ivuxolimab changed TCR sequence diversity and drove clonal T-cell expansion. The paper describes the monotherapy dose-escalation part (N of about 47 patients) of the phase I trial of ivuxolimab. On the study overall, not on this receptor specifically: Low levels of normalized T-cell clonal expansion were also shown by some nonresponding patients. On average, CD8+ T cells showed more expanded clones than CD4+ T cells after ivuxolimab. At doses of 0.1 to 3.0 mg/kg, clonal expansion of both CD4+ and CD8+ blood T cells was observed from baseline to week 6. In partial responders in the 0.1-3.0 mg/kg groups, normalized peripheral clonal expansion was found to be among the lowest, especially among CD8+ T cells. The antigen specificity of the clonally expanded peripheral T cells was not determined.

Genomic DNA was isolated from the sorted cells so that the TCRbeta CDR3 region could be sequenced. The immunoSEQ Assay was used to sequence the TCRbeta CDR3 regions. The table comes from immuneACCESS by way of TCRdb, which keeps in-frame sequences with V and J called. Part of the clones is missing from these tables; in studies checked, under half for an unresolved V gene and the rest for unknown reasons. The sample table records nearly 65,000 clones; about nine tenths of these occur just once. 4% to 5% of the sample lies in the top ten. The CDR3 sequence holds 14 residues, the cysteine and phenylalanine included. The sequence is cut down to CDR3 DNA, 42 bases in frame from base 1. V lost 5 bases and J lost 2 bases; the stretch between them is 13 bases long. The germline V gene specifies SQVTM as CDR1 and ANQGSEA as CDR2.

This clonotype was obtained from an adult with an advanced solid tumor such as melanoma, head and neck, liver or kidney cancer. This sequence uses TRBV29-1 and TRBJ2-1; a tentative D call is TRBD1 (6 bases match). The specimen comprised CD4+ or CD8+ T cells sorted from blood, sampled in a trial of the OX40 agonist ivuxolimab. The nucleotides read TGCAGCGTTTTCAGGGGCCCTACCTACAATGAGCAGTTCTTC. The encoded protein is CSVFRGPTYNEQFF.